The clone carrying this T cell receptor beta chain has a handful of counts. Its antigen is unidentified. Every bit of the isolated RNA underwent reverse transcription, so sequencing read expressed TCRB transcripts. Some clones are missing from TCRdb's copy, which holds only in-frame ones; the method was immunoSEQ multiplex PCR. The profile shows 130,000 or so clones, less than 20% of them singletons. These data belong to a study of beta chain features in type 1 diabetes. The ends lost 6 bases at V and 4 bases at J; junction bases unmatched: 5. Germline V lookup: CDR1 SNHLY, CDR2 FYNNEI. The CDR3 totals 14 residues. Points from the study as a whole: TCRB CDR3 length was moderately but significantly reduced in all four CD4+ subsets of Type 1 diabetes patients.

The specimen was central memory CD4+ T cells from blood. This receptor was taken from a man younger than 45 with type 1 diabetes. The genes are TRBV2 and TRBJ1-2, with TRBD1 identical over 10 bases. CDR3 region: CASSRQGAPYGYTF. The CDR3 DNA reads as TGTGCCAGCAGCCGACAGGGGGCGCCCTATGGCTACACCTTC.